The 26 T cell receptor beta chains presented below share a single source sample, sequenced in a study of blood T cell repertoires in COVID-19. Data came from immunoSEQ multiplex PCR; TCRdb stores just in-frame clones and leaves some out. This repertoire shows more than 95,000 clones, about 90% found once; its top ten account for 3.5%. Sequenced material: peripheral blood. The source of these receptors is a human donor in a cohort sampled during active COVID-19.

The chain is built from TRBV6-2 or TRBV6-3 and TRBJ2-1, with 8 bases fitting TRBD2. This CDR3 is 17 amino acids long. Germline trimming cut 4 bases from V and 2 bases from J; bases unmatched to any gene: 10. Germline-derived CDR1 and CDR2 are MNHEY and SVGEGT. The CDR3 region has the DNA TGTGCCAGCAGTTTTCCGGGGGGGCGGTTCGCCTACAATGAGCAGTTCTTC. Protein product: CASSFPGGRFAYNEQFF.

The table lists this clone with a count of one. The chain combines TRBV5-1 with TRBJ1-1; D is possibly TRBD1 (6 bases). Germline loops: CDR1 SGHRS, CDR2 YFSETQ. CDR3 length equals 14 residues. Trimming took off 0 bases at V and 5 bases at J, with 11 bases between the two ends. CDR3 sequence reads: CASSLVGGGTEAFF. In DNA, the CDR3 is TGCGCCAGCAGCTTGGTAGGGGGTGGGACTGAAGCTTTCTTT. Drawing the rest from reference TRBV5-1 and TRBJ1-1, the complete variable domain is KAGVTQTPRYLIKTRGQQVTLSCSPISGHRSVSWYQQTPGQGLQFLFEYFSETQRNKGNFPGRFSGRQFSNSRSEMNVSTLELGDSALYLCASSLVGGGTEAFFGQGTRLTVV.

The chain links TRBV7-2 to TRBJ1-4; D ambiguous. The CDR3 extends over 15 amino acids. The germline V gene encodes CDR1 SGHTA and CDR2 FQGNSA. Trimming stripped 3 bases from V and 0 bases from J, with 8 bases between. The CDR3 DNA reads TGTGCCAGCAGCTTTAGTCTAGCAACTAATGAAAAACTGTTTTTT. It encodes CASSFSLATNEKLFF.

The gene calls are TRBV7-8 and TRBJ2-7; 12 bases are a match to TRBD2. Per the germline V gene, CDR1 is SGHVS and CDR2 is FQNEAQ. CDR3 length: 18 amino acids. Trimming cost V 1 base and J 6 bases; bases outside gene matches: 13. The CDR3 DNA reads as TGTGCCAGCAGCTTAGGGACTAGCGGGATAAGACCTCCTTTCGAGCAGTACTTC. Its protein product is CASSLGTSGIRPPFEQYF.

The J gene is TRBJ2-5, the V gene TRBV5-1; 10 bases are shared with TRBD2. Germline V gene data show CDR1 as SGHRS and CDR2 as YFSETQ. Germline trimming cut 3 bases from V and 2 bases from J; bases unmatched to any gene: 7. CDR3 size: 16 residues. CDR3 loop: CASSSRLAGGQETQYF. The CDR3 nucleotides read TGCGCCAGCAGCTCCCGACTAGCGGGCGGACAAGAGACCCAGTACTTC.

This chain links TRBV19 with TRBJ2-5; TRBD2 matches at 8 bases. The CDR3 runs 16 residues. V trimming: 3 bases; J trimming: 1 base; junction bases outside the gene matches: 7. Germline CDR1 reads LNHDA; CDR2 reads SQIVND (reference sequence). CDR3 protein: CASSILTGGVQETQYF. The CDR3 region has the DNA TGTGCCAGTAGTATCCTGACCGGGGGGGTCCAAGAGACCCAGTACTTC. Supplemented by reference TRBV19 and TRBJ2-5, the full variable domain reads DGGITQSPKYLFRKEGQNVTLSCEQNLNHDAMYWYRQDPGQGLRLIYYSQIVNDFQKGDIAEGYSVSREKKESFPLTVTSAQKNPTAFYLCASSILTGGVQETQYFGPGTRLLVL.

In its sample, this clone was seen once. CDR3 nucleotides: TGTGCCAGCAGCTTAGGAGACACCTACCCTCCAAGGACCCAGTACTTC. Encoded protein: CASSLGDTYPPRTQYF. The chain couples TRBV7-2 to TRBJ2-5, with no clear D. CDR1 is SGHTA, CDR2 FQGNSA, per germline. This CDR3 is built from 16 residues. V lost 1 base and J 7 bases, leaving 19 bases between the germline ends. The whole variable domain, filled in from reference TRBV7-2 and TRBJ2-5, reads GAGVSQSPSNKVTEKGKDVELRCDPISGHTALYWYRQSLGQGLEFLIYFQGNSAPDKSGLPSDRFSAERTGGSVSTLTIQRTQQEDSAVYLCASSLGDTYPPRTQYFGPGTRLLVL.

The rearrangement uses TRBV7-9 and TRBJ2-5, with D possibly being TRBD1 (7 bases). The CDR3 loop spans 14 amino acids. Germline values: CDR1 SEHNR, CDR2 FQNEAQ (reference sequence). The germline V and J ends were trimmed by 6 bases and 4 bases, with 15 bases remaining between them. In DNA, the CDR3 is TGTGCCAGCAGTTGGAGGGGGCGCGGAGAGACCCAGTACTTC. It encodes CASSWRGRGETQYF.

CDR3 protein: CASSPRTSGAGELFF. The CDR3 DNA reads as TGTGCCAGCAGCCCCCGGACTAGCGGGGCCGGGGAGCTGTTTTTT. This chain links TRBV9 with TRBJ2-2; TRBD2 matches 12 bases. Germline V gives CDR1 SGDLS, CDR2 YYNGEE. With V trimmed by 4 bases and J by 6 bases, 4 bases remained unmatched. This CDR3 contains 15 residues.

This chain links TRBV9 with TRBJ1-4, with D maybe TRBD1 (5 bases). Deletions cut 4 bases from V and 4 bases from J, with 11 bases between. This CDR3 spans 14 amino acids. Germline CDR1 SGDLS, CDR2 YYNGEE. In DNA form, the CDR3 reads TGTGCCAGCAGCTACGACAGCCGTAATGAAAAACTGTTTTTT. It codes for CASSYDSRNEKLFF.

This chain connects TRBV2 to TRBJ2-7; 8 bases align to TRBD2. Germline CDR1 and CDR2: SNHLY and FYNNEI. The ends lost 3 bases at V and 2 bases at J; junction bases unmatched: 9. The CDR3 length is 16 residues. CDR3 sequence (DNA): TGTGCCAGCAGTGAGGGGGGGACTAGTCGGCCCTACGAGCAGTACTTC. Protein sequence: CASSEGGTSRPYEQYF.

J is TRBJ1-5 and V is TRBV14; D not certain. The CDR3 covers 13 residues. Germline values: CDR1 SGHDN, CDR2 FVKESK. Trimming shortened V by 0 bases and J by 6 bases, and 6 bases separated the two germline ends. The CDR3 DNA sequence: TGTGCCAGCAGCCAAGATCCCGGTCAGCCCCAGCATTTT. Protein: CASSQDPGQPQHF.

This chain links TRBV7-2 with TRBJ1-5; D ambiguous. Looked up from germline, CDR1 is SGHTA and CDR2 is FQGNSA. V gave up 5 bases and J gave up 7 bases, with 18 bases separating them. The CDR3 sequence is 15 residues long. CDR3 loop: CASSSGVYDGQPQHF. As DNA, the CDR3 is TGTGCCAGCAGCAGCGGGGTTTATGACGGACAGCCCCAGCATTTT.

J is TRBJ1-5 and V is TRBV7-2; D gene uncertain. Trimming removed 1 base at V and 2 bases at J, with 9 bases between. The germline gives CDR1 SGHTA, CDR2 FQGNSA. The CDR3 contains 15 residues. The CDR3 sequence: CASSLEWSRNQPQHF. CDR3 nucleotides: TGTGCCAGCAGCTTAGAGTGGAGCCGCAATCAGCCCCAGCATTTT.

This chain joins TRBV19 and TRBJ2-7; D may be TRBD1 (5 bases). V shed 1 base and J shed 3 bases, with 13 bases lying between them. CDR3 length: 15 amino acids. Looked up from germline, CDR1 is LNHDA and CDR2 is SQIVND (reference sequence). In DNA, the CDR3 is TGTGCCAGTAGTATAGGGCAGGGTTGGGACTACGAGCAGTACTTC. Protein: CASSIGQGWDYEQYF.

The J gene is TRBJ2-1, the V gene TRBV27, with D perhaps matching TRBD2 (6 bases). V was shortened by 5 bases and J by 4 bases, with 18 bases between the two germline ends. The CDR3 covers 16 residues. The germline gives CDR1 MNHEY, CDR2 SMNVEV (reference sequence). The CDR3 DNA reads TGTGCCAGCAGTGAAGCGTCCGGGACTTTATACAATGAGCAGTTCTTC. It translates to CASSEASGTLYNEQFF.

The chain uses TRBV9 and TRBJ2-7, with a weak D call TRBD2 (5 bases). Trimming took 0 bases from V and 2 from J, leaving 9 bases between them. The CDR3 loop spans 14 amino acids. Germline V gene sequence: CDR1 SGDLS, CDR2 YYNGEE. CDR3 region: CASSVDEGTYEQYF. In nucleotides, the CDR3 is TGTGCCAGCAGCGTAGACGAGGGAACCTACGAGCAGTACTTC.

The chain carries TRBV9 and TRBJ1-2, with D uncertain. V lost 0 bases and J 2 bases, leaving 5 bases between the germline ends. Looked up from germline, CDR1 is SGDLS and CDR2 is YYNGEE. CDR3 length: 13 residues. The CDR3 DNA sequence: TGTGCCAGCAGCGTAGGGCAAAACTATGGCTACACCTTC. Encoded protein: CASSVGQNYGYTF.

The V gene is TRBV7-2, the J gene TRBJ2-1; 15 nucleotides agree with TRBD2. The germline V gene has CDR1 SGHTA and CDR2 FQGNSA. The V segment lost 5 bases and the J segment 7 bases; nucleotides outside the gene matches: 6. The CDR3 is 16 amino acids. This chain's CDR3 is CASSPTGTSGRNEQFF. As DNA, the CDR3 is TGTGCCAGCAGCCCCACCGGGACTAGCGGGAGGAATGAGCAGTTCTTC.

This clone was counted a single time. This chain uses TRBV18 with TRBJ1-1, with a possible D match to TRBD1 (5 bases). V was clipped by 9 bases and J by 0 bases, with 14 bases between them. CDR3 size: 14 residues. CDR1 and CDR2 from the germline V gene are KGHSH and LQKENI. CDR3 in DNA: TGTGCCAGTAACTCAGGACACCTGAACACTGAAGCTTTCTTT. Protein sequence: CASNSGHLNTEAFF.

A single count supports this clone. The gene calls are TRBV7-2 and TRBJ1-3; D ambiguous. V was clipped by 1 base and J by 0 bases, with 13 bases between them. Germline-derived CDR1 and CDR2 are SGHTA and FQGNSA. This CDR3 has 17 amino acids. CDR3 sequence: CASSLDSQLLSGNTIYF. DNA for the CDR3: TGTGCCAGCAGCTTAGACTCACAGCTCCTCTCTGGAAACACCATATATTTT.

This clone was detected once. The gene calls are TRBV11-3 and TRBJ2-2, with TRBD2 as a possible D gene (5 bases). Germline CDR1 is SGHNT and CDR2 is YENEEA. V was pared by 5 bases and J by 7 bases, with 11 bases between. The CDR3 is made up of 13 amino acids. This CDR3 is CASSLPGIGELFF. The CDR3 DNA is TGTGCCAGCAGCCTCCCGGGGATCGGGGAGCTGTTTTTT.

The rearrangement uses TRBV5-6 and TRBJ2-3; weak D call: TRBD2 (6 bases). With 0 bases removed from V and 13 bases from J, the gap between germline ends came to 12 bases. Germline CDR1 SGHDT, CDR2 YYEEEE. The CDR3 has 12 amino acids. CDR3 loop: CASSLGLRGEYF. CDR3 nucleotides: TGTGCCAGCAGCTTGGGTCTTCGCGGGGAGTATTTT.

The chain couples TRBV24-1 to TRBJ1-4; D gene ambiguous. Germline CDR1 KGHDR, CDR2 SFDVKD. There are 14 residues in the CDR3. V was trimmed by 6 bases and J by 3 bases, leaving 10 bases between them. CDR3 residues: CATSSAEANEKLFF. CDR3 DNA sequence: TGTGCCACCAGTAGCGCAGAAGCTAATGAAAAACTGTTTTTT.

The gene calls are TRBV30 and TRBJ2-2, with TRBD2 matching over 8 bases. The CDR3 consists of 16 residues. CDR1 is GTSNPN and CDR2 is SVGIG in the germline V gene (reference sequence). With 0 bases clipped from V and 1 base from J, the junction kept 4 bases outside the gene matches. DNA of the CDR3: TGTGCCTGGAGTGTCGGGCTAGCGGGGAACACCGGGGAGCTGTTTTTT. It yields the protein CAWSVGLAGNTGELFF.

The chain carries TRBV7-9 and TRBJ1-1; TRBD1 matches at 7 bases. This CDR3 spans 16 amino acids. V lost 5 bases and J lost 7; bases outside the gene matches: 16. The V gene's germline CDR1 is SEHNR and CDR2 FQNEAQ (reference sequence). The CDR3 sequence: CASSPTGRGRIVEAFF. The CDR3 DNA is TGTGCCAGCAGCCCCACAGGCAGGGGGAGGATCGTTGAAGCTTTCTTT.